The text below deals with one TCR beta chain. Per the original methods: Researchers report that nucleated cell counts were estimated from reference gene primer amplification. Sequencing was performed with immunoSEQ multiplex PCR; in TCRdb, only in-frame clones are kept and a portion is missing. V, J and clone size reflect that table, while D and trimming were determined from the DNA. The table has 65,000 to 70,000 clones, about 86% seen once; the top ten hold about 4.3%. This record belongs to a study of blood T cell repertoires in COVID-19. Background on the study: Specimens from acute and convalescent COVID-19 originated in the United States, Italy and Spain. Sources were T cells, B-cell-depleted T cells, or PBMCs; the material itself was cDNA or gDNA.

V shed 1 base and J shed 1 base, with 10 bases lying between them. The CDR3 length is 15 residues. Per germline, CDR1 LNHNV and CDR2 YYDKDF (reference sequence). The chain carries TRBV15 and TRBJ1-1; D is perhaps TRBD1 (6 bases). This TCR was sampled from a woman in her sixties or seventies with acute or convalescent COVID-19. The sequencing input was peripheral blood. This CDR3 reads CATSRGGGQNTEAFF. Here the CDR3 DNA reads TGTGCCACCAGCAGAGGTGGGGGACAGAACACTGAAGCTTTCTTT.